These T cell receptor beta chains were read from a single sample in a study of blood T cell repertoires in COVID-19. The protocol was immunoSEQ multiplex PCR, while the TCRdb copy is restricted to in-frame clones and leaves out a portion. The table has tens of thousands of clones, under 90% seen once. The sequencing input was peripheral blood. The receptors shown here come from a man aged 45-60 years with acute or convalescent COVID-19. CDR3s include the opening cysteine and the closing phenylalanine or tryptophan. Each record gives: V gene, J gene, D gene, clone size, CDR3 protein, CDR3 DNA. The D gene is left open where the match is weak. Expanded clones are given a class, and other clones once, few, many or no size at all.

TRBV7-9	TRBJ2-7	TRBD1	-	CASSWGQGAPTYEQYF	TGTGCCAGCAGCTGGGGACAGGGGGCCCCCACCTACGAGCAGTACTTC
TRBV19	TRBJ1-1	-	-	CASSIGQNTEAFF	TGTGCCAGTAGTATAGGGCAAAACACTGAAGCTTTCTTT
TRBV18	TRBJ2-7	TRBD1	-	CASSLVGQGDLYEQYF	TGTGCCAGCTCACTTGTTGGACAGGGGGACCTCTACGAGCAGTACTTC
TRBV11-2	TRBJ2-7	-	-	CASSLVREQYF	TGTGCCAGCAGCTTAGTCCGGGAGCAGTACTTC
TRBV7-2	TRBJ2-7	-	-	CASSFSGTYEQYF	TGTGCCAGCAGCTTCTCGGGGACCTACGAGCAGTACTTC
TRBV7-3	TRBJ2-2	TRBD1	-	CASSYPTGMNTGELFF	TGTGCCAGCAGCTACCCGACAGGGATGAACACCGGGGAGCTGTTTTTT
TRBV5-6	TRBJ2-1	TRBD2	-	CASSRPGAGGPEQFF	TGTGCCAGCAGCCGTCCCGGGGCGGGGGGGCCTGAGCAGTTCTTC
TRBV10-2	TRBJ2-1	-	few	CASSREYTYNEQFF	TGCGCCAGCAGCCGAGAGTATACCTACAATGAGCAGTTCTTC
TRBV30	TRBJ2-1	-	-	CAWKGLANEQFF	TGTGCCTGGAAAGGTCTAGCCAATGAGCAGTTCTTC
TRBV29-1	TRBJ2-5	TRBD2	-	CSVEENPGGPTETQYF	TGCAGCGTTGAGGAGAATCCGGGGGGGCCGACAGAGACCCAGTACTTC
TRBV30	TRBJ1-6	-	-	CAWSVEGTLFRGALHF	TGTGCCTGGAGTGTCGAGGGGACACTATTCAGGGGCGCCCTCCACTTT
TRBV14	TRBJ2-1	-	-	CASSQESNGRRKFF	TGTGCCAGCAGCCAAGAATCTAATGGCAGGAGGAAGTTCTTC
TRBV14	TRBJ1-4	-	-	CASRGGDEKLFF	TGTGCCAGTCGGGGGGGTGATGAAAAACTGTTTTTT
TRBV4-1	TRBJ1-6	TRBD1	-	CASSQTGTGKVLHF	TGCGCCAGCAGCCAAACCGGGACAGGGAAAGTCCTCCACTTT
TRBV27	TRBJ1-2	-	-	CASSRNRGEGGYTF	TGTGCCAGCAGTAGAAATAGGGGGGAGGGTGGCTACACCTTC
TRBV7-2	TRBJ2-3	TRBD2	-	CASSSRSGGRARDTQYF	TGTGCCAGCAGCTCACGCTCGGGCGGGAGGGCACGGGATACGCAGTATTTT
TRBV11-2	TRBJ1-1	-	few	CASSLKRTNTEAFF	TGTGCCAGCAGCTTAAAACGGACTAACACTGAAGCTTTCTTT
TRBV28	TRBJ1-2	-	-	CASSSTGIIGFTF	TGTGCCAGCAGTTCAACAGGAATTATCGGCTTCACCTTC
TRBV2	TRBJ2-1	-	-	CASSVDRSSYNEQFF	TGTGCCAGCAGTGTAGACAGGAGCTCCTACAATGAGCAGTTCTTC
TRBV19	TRBJ2-7	TRBD2	-	CASSIMGGGSYEQYF	TGTGCCAGTAGTATAATGGGCGGGGGCTCCTACGAGCAGTACTTC
TRBV3-1/TRBV3-2	TRBJ2-6	-	-	CASSQPRANVLTF	TGTGCCAGCAGCCAACCTCGGGCCAACGTCCTGACTTTC
TRBV5-1	TRBJ1-3	TRBD1	-	CASSSRQGAGGNTIYF	TGCGCCAGCAGCTCCCGACAGGGAGCGGGTGGAAACACCATATATTTT
TRBV6-2/TRBV6-3	TRBJ1-5	-	-	CASSPGGGWGNQPQHF	TGTGCCAGCAGCCCCGGGGGGGGCTGGGGCAATCAGCCCCAGCATTTT
TRBV5-8	TRBJ2-3	TRBD2	-	CASSFGLAVTDTQYF	TGTGCCAGCAGCTTTGGACTAGCGGTCACAGATACGCAGTATTTT
TRBV7-3	TRBJ2-7	TRBD2	-	CASSPKGGTSRYEQYF	TGTGCCAGCAGCCCCAAGGGGGGGACTAGTCGCTACGAGCAGTACTTC
TRBV6-5	TRBJ2-2	TRBD1	-	CASSYSTGPGELFF	TGTGCCAGCAGTTACTCGACAGGGCCCGGGGAGCTGTTTTTT
TRBV25-1	TRBJ1-5	-	-	CASSGGQSNQPQHF	TGTGCCAGCAGTGGCGGGCAGAGCAATCAGCCCCAGCATTTT
TRBV28	TRBJ2-1	-	-	CASSSLTGAHNEQFF	TGTGCCAGCAGTTCCTTGACGGGAGCTCACAATGAGCAGTTCTTC
TRBV13	TRBJ2-6	-	-	CASSLAGSGANVLTF	TGTGCCAGCAGCTTAGCAGGCTCTGGGGCCAACGTCCTGACTTTC
TRBV7-8	TRBJ2-1	-	-	CASSLDSNSYNEQFF	TGTGCCAGCAGCTTAGATTCCAACTCCTACAATGAGCAGTTCTTC
TRBV7-8	TRBJ2-3	-	-	CASSLVRGPTDTQYF	TGTGCCAGCAGCTTAGTGCGGGGGCCCACAGATACGCAGTATTTT
TRBV29-1	TRBJ2-2	TRBD2	-	CSVEAPEAGGLRGTGELFF	TGCAGCGTTGAAGCCCCTGAAGCGGGGGGGCTCAGGGGCACCGGGGAGCTGTTTTTT
TRBV7-3	TRBJ1-2	TRBD1	once	CASSPGQGDYGYTF	TGTGCCAGCAGCCCCGGACAGGGAGACTATGGCTACACCTTC
TRBV7-2	TRBJ2-5	-	-	CASSVGREETQYF	TGTGCCAGCAGCGTTGGCAGGGAAGAGACCCAGTACTTC
TRBV5-1	TRBJ2-2	TRBD2	-	CASTSSGNTGELFF	TGCGCCAGCACCTCTAGCGGGAACACCGGGGAGCTGTTTTTT
TRBV5-1	TRBJ1-4	-	-	CASSLGGGSNEKLFF	TGCGCCAGCAGCTTGGGTGGGGGCTCTAATGAAAAACTGTTTTTT
TRBV4-1	TRBJ2-7	-	-	CASSHRGRGEQYF	TGCGCCAGCAGCCACAGGGGAAGGGGCGAGCAGTACTTC
TRBV19	TRBJ1-2	TRBD1	-	CASSSGQGADFGYTF	TGTGCCAGTAGTAGCGGACAGGGGGCTGACTTTGGCTACACCTTC
TRBV11-3	TRBJ2-2	-	-	CASSTPSQGPNTGELFF	TGTGCCAGCAGTACGCCGTCCCAGGGGCCGAACACCGGGGAGCTGTTTTTT
TRBV5-1	TRBJ1-1	-	once	CASSSDGLTNTEAFF	TGCGCCAGCAGCTCGGACGGACTAACGAACACTGAAGCTTTCTTT
TRBV20-1	TRBJ1-1	-	few	CSATRGSQAFF	TGCAGTGCTACCAGGGGTTCCCAAGCTTTCTTT
TRBV27	TRBJ2-1	-	-	CASSFRSSNEQFF	TGTGCCAGCAGTTTCCGTTCCTCCAATGAGCAGTTCTTC